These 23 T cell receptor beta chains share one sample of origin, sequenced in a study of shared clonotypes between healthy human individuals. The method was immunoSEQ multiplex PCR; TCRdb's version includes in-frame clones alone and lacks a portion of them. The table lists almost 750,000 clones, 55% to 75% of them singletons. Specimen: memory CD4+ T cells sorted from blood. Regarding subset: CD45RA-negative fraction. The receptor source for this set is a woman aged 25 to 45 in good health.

The CDR3 reads CASQRENTGELFF. As DNA, the CDR3 is TGTGCCAGCCAGCGGGAGAACACCGGGGAGCTGTTTTTT. V usage is TRBV2 and J usage is TRBJ2-2, with 7 bases matching TRBD2. The V gene's germline CDR1 is SNHLY and CDR2 FYNNEI. J was trimmed by 1 base and V by 8 bases; bases with no gene match: 1. The CDR3 is 13 amino acids.

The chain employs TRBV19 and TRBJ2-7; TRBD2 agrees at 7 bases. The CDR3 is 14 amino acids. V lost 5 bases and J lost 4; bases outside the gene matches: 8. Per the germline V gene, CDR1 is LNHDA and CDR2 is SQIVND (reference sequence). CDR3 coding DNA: TGTGCCAGTAGTCGGCTGCGGGAGTGGTACGAGCAGTACTTC. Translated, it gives CASSRLREWYEQYF. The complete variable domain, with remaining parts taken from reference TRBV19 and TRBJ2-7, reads DGGITQSPKYLFRKEGQNVTLSCEQNLNHDAMYWYRQDPGQGLRLIYYSQIVNDFQKGDIAEGYSVSREKKESFPLTVTSAQKNPTAFYLCASSRLREWYEQYFGPGTRLTVT.

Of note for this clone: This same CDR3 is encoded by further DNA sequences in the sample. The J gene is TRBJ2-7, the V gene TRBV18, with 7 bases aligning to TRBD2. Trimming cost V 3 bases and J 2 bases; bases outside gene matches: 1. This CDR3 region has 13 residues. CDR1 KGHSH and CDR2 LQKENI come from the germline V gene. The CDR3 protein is CASSPGGTYEQYF. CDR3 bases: TGTGCCAGCTCACCGGGAGGGACCTACGAGCAGTACTTC. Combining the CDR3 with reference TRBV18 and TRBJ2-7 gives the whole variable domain NAGVMQNPRHLVRRRGQEARLRCSPMKGHSHVYWYRQLPEEGLKFMVYLQKENIIDESGMPKERFSAEFPKEGPSILRIQQVVRGDSAAYFCASSPGGTYEQYFGPGTRLTVT.

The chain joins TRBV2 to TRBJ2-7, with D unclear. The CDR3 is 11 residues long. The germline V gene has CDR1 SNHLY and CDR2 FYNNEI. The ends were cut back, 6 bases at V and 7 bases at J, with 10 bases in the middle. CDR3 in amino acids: CASRIHYEQYF. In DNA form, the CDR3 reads TGTGCCAGCAGGATTCATTATGAGCAGTACTTC.

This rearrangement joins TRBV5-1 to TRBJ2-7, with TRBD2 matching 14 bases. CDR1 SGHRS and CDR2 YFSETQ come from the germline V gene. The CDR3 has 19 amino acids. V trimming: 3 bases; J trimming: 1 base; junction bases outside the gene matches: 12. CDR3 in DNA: TGCGCCAGCAGCTGGAGGACCGGGACTAGCGGGAGTGGGTCCTACGAGCAGTACTTC. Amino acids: CASSWRTGTSGSGSYEQYF.

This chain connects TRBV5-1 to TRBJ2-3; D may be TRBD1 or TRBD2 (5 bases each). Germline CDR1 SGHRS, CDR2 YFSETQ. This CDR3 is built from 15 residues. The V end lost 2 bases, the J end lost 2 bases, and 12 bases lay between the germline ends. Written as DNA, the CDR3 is TGCGCCAGCAGCTTTATCGGGACCCTCACAGATACGCAGTATTTT. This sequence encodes CASSFIGTLTDTQYF. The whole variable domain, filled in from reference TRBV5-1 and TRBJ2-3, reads KAGVTQTPRYLIKTRGQQVTLSCSPISGHRSVSWYQQTPGQGLQFLFEYFSETQRNKGNFPGRFSGRQFSNSRSEMNVSTLELGDSALYLCASSFIGTLTDTQYFGPGTRLTVL.

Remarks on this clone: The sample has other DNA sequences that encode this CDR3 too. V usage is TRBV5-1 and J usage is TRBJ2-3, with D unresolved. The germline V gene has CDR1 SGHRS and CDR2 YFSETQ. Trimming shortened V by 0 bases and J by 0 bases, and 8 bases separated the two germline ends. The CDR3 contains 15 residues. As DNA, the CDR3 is TGCGCCAGCAGCTTGGCCACCACTAGCACAGATACGCAGTATTTT. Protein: CASSLATTSTDTQYF.

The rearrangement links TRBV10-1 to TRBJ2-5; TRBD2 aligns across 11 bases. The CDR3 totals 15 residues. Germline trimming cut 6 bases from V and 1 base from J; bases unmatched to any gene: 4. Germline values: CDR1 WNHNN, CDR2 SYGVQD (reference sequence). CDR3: CASSKGTSGQETQYF. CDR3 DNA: TGCGCCAGCAGCAAGGGGACTAGCGGCCAAGAGACCCAGTACTTC.

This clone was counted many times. The DNA for the CDR3 is TGCGCCAGCAGCTTGCAGGGGCCCAGCTCTGGAAACACCATATATTTT. This translates into CASSLQGPSSGNTIYF. V usage is TRBV5-1 and J usage is TRBJ1-3; perhaps TRBD1 as D (6 bases). V lost 1 base and J 0 bases, leaving 11 bases between the germline ends. Germline CDR1 is SGHRS and CDR2 is YFSETQ. CDR3 size: 16 residues.

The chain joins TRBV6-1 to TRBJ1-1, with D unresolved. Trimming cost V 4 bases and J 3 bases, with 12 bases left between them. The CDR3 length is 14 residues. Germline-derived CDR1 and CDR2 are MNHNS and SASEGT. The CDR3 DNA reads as TGTGCCAGCAGTGTCTCATGGTCAGACACTGAAGCTTTCTTT. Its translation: CASSVSWSDTEAFF.

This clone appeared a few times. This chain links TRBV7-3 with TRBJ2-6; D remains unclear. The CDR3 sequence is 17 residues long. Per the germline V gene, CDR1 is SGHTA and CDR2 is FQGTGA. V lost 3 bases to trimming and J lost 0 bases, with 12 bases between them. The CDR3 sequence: CASSLALGYSGANVLTF. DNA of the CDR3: TGTGCCAGCAGCTTGGCCTTGGGCTACTCTGGGGCCAACGTCCTGACTTTC.

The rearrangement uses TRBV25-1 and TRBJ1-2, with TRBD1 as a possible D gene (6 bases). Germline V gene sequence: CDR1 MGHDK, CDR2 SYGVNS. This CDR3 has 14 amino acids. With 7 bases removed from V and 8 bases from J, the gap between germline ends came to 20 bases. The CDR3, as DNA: TGTGCCAGCACCGCTTCCGGGACATTAACGGGCTACACCTTC. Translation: CASTASGTLTGYTF.

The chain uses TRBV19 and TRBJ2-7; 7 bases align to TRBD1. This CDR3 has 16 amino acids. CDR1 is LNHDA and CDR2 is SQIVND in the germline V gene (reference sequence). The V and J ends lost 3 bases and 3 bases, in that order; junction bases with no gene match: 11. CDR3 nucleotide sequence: TGTGCCAGTAGTATGAGTTTGACAGGGCTCTACTACGAGCAGTACTTC. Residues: CASSMSLTGLYYEQYF.

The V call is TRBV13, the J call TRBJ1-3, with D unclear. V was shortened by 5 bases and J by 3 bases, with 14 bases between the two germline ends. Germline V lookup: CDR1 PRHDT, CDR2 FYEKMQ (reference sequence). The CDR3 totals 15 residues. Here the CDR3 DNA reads TGTGCCAGCAGCGTCCCGGGAACGGGTGGAAACACCATATATTTT. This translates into CASSVPGTGGNTIYF.

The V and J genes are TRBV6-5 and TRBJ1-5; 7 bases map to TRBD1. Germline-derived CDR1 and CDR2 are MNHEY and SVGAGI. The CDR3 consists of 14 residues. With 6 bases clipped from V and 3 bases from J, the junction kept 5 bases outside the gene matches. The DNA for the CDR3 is TGTGCCAGCAGCTCCGGACAGGTCAATCAGCCCCAGCATTTT. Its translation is CASSSGQVNQPQHF.

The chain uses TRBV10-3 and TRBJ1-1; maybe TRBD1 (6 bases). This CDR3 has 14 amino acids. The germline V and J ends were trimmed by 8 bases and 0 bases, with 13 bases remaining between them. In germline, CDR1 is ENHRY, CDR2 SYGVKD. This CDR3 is CAIRQAPVNTEAFF. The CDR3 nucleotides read TGTGCCATCCGACAGGCCCCAGTGAACACTGAAGCTTTCTTT.

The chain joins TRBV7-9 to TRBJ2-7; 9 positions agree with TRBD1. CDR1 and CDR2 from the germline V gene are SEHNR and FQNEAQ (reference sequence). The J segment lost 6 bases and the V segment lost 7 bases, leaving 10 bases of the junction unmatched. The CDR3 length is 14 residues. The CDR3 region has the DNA TGTGCCAGCAAAACAGGGGGCAATCAAGTCGAGCAGTACTTC. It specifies CASKTGGNQVEQYF.

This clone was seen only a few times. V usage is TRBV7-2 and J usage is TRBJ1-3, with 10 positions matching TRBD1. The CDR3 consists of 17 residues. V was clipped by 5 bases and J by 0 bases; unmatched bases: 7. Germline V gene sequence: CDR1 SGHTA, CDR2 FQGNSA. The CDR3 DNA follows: TGTGCCAGCAGCCCCCGGACAGGGGGTAGCTCTGGAAACACCATATATTTT. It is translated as CASSPRTGGSSGNTIYF.

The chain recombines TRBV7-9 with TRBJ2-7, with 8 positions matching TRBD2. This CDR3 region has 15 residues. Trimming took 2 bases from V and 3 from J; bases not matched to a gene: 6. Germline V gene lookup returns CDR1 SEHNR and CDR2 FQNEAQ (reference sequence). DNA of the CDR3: TGTGCCAGCAGCTTACAAGCGGGAGTACTCTACGAGCAGTACTTC. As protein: CASSLQAGVLYEQYF.

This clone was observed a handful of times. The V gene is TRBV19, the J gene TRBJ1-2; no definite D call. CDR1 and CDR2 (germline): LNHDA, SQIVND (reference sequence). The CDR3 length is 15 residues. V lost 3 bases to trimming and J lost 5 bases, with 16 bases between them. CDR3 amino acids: CASSMGIFAQYGYTF. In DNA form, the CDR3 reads TGTGCCAGTAGTATGGGGATATTCGCACAATATGGCTACACCTTC.

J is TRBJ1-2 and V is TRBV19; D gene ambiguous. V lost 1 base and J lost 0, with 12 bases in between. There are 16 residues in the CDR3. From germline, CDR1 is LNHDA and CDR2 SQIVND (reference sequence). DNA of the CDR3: TGTGCCAGTAGTATAGTCGGCCAGTGGGCTAACTATGGCTACACCTTC. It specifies CASSIVGQWANYGYTF.

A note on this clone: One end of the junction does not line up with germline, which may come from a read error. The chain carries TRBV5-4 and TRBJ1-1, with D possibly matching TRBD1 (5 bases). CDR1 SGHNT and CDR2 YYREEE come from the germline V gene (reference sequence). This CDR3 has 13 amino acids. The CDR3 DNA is TGTGCCAGCAGCTTGGTCAGGGAAGCTGACGCTTTCTTT. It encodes CASSLVREADAFF.

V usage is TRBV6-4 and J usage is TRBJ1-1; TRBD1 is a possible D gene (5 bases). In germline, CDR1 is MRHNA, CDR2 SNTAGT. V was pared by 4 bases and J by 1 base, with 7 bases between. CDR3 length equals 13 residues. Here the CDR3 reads CASSGQTNTEAFF. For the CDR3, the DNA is TGTGCCAGCAGTGGACAGACGAACACTGAAGCTTTCTTT.